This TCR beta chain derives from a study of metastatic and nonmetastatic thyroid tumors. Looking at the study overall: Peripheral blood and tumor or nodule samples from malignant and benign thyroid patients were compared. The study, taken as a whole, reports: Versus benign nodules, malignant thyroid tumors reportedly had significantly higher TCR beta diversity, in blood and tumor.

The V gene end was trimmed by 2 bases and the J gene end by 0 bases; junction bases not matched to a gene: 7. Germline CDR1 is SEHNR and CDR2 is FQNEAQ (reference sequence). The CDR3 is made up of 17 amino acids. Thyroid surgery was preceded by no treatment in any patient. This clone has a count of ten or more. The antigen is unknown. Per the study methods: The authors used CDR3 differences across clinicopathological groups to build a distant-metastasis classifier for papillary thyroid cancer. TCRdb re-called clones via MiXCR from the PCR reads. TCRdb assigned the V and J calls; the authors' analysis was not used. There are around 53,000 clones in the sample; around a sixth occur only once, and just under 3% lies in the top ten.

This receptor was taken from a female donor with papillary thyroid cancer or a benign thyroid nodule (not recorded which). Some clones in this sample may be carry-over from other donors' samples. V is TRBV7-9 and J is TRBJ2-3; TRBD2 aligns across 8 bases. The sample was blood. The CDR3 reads CASSLSPGGPSTDTQYF. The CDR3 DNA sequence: TGTGCCAGCAGCTTATCCCCGGGAGGGCCTAGCACAGATACGCAGTATTTT.